Sequencing of this T cell receptor beta chain was carried out in a study of CD8 T cells in Susac syndrome. J lost 6 bases, V lost 4 bases, and 8 bases had no gene match. The V gene's germline CDR1 is SGHRS and CDR2 YFSETQ. The CDR3 extends over 16 amino acids. The authors reverse transcribed 0.5 to 1 ug RNA with random hexamers. From the immunoSEQ multiplex PCR reads, TCRdb called clonotypes with MiXCR, one entry per CDR3 protein. The sample carries about 430,000 distinct CDR3 sequences, around 85% recorded once. This clonotype occurred a few times. Sequenced input: CD8+ T cells from PBMCs. The sequence derives from a human donor with multiple sclerosis. The chain carries TRBV5-1 and TRBJ2-1; 12 bases agree with TRBD2. The CDR3 region is CASSPMTSGRTNEQFF. DNA for the CDR3: TGCGCCAGCAGCCCGATGACTAGCGGGAGAACCAATGAGCAGTTCTTC.